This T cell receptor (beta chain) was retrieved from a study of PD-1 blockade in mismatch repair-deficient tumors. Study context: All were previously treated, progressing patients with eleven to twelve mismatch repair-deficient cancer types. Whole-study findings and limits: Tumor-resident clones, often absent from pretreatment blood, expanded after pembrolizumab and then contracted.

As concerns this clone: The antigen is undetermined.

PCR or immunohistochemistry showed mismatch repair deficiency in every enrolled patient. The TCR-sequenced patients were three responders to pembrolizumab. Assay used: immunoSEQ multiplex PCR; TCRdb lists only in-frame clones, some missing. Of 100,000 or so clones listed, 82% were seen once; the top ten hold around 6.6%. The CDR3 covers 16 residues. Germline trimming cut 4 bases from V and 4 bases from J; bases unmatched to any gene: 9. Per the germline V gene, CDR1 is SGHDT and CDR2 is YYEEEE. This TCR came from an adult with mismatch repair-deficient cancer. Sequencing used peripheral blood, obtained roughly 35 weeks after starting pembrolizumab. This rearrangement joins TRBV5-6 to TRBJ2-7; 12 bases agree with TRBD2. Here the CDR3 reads CASSALTSGSLYEQYF. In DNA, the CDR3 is TGTGCCAGCAGCGCGCTGACTAGCGGGAGCCTTTACGAGCAGTACTTC.